One and the same sample provided the 20 T cell receptor beta chains below, sequenced in a study of T-cell memory formation after mild COVID-19. TCRdb itself ran the 5' RACE reads through MiXCR, one entry per CDR3 protein. The table includes under 400,000 distinct CDR3 sequences, roughly 21% detected once. Sequenced input: PBMCs or a T cell subset sorted from them (not recorded which). The receptors originated from an adult woman who had mild COVID-19 (a few samples of this study predate the infection). Cell type and time point are not known.

This clonotype appeared once. The chain uses TRBV19 and TRBJ2-3, with TRBD2 as a possible D gene (5 bases). This CDR3 has 17 residues. V was trimmed by 3 bases and J by 2 bases, leaving 18 bases between them. In germline, CDR1 is LNHDA, CDR2 SQIVND (reference sequence). The CDR3 DNA reads as TGTGCCAGTAGTATTGGAGGCTCTCTGGGGTTCACAGATACGCAGTATTTT. Residues: CASSIGGSLGFTDTQYF.

This sequence joins TRBV27 and TRBJ1-1; possible D gene TRBD1, 5 bases. The V and J ends lost 8 bases and 3 bases respectively, with 22 bases between them. Germline CDR1 MNHEY, CDR2 SMNVEV (reference sequence). The length of the CDR3 is 16 residues. CDR3 region: CASALFWGNDHTEAFF. Here the CDR3 DNA reads TGTGCCAGCGCGCTATTTTGGGGGAATGATCACACTGAAGCTTTCTTT.

The rearrangement uses TRBV6-2 or TRBV6-3 and TRBJ1-5; D gene ambiguous. Germline V gene sequence: CDR1 MNHEY, CDR2 SVGEGT. The CDR3 runs to 14 residues. V was shortened by 3 bases and J by 1 base, with 7 bases between the two germline ends. The CDR3 sequence is CASSYMTSNQPQHF. The CDR3 region has the DNA TGTGCCAGCAGTTATATGACAAGCAATCAGCCCCAGCATTTT.

The chain recombines TRBV19 with TRBJ2-2; D perhaps matches TRBD1 (6 bases). This CDR3 comprises 16 residues. Germline V gives CDR1 LNHDA, CDR2 SQIVND (reference sequence). V shed 6 bases and J shed 0 bases, with 14 bases lying between them. CDR3 coding DNA: TGTGCCAGTAGGACATTCAGGGGTACGAACACCGGGGAGCTGTTTTTT. It yields the protein CASRTFRGTNTGELFF.

The genes are TRBV6-2 or TRBV6-3 and TRBJ2-2; 8 bases are a match to TRBD2. V lost 2 bases, J lost 6 bases, and 11 bases stayed unmatched. Germline values: CDR1 MNHEY, CDR2 SVGEGT. This CDR3 has 17 residues. The CDR3 coding sequence is TGTGCCAGCAGTTACGGCGTTTCGGGAGGGATTTCCGGGGAGCTGTTTTTT. This gives the protein CASSYGVSGGISGELFF.

This clonotype was counted at least ten times. This chain connects TRBV7-2 to TRBJ2-7; D gene unclear. V was trimmed by 3 bases and J by 2 bases, leaving 5 bases between them. Germline-derived CDR1 and CDR2 are SGHTA and FQGNSA. The CDR3 is made up of 12 amino acids. The CDR3 loop reads CASSLAAYEQYF. In nucleotides, the CDR3 is TGTGCCAGCAGCTTGGCTGCCTACGAGCAGTACTTC.

The table lists this clonotype with a few counts. The J gene is TRBJ2-4, the V gene TRBV20-1; D uncertain. The V gene's germline CDR1 is DFQATT and CDR2 SNEGSKA (reference sequence). The V gene lost 6 bases and the J gene lost 10 bases, with 13 bases spanning the gap. The CDR3 runs 11 residues. DNA of the CDR3: TGCAGTGCCGCTGAAGGTGGTATTCAGTACTTC. Its protein product is CSAAEGGIQYF.

The J gene is TRBJ1-1, the V gene TRBV7-9, with 8 nucleotides matching TRBD1. Germline V gene sequence: CDR1 SEHNR, CDR2 FQNEAQ (reference sequence). This CDR3 contains 14 residues. Unmatched junction bases numbered 7, after V lost 5 bases and J lost 5 bases. CDR3 sequence reads: CASSTGQGWTEAFF. The CDR3 region has the DNA TGTGCCAGCAGCACAGGACAGGGATGGACTGAAGCTTTCTTT.

This chain joins TRBV6-5 and TRBJ2-1, with 8 bases lining up with TRBD2. In germline, CDR1 is MNHEY, CDR2 SVGAGI. The CDR3 length is 15 residues. The V segment lost 2 bases and the J segment 3 bases; nucleotides outside the gene matches: 3. The CDR3 DNA follows: TGTGCCAGCAGTTACGACCGGGGGGGCTACAATGAGCAGTTCTTC. This encodes CASSYDRGGYNEQFF.

The J gene is TRBJ2-3, the V gene TRBV6-5; 12 bases line up with TRBD2. This CDR3 contains 19 residues. Germline V CDR1 and CDR2: MNHEY, SVGAGI. V shed 7 bases and J 3 bases; nucleotides not matched to a gene: 17. In DNA form, the CDR3 reads TGTGCCAGCAAGGTCCCCGAGAAAACTAGCGGGGGGAAGACAGATACGCAGTATTTT. This gives the protein CASKVPEKTSGGKTDTQYF.

The rearrangement uses TRBV4-3 and TRBJ2-7; TRBD2 might be the D (5 bases). This CDR3 comprises 15 residues. Trimming took off 0 bases at V and 2 bases at J, with 11 bases between the two ends. Germline V gene sequence: CDR1 LGHNA, CDR2 YSLEER. CDR3 in DNA: TGCGCCAGCAGCCAAGATCGGGATTTCGCCTACGAGCAGTACTTC. This codes for CASSQDRDFAYEQYF.

This clonotype has only a few counts. The chain links TRBV29-1 to TRBJ2-6; D call uncertain. The CDR3 sequence is 14 residues long. Trimming took 6 bases from V and 1 from J, leaving 10 bases between them. Germline V CDR1 and CDR2: SQVTM, ANQGSEA. This CDR3 is CSVNAGSGANVLTF. In DNA, the CDR3 is TGCAGCGTGAACGCCGGGTCTGGGGCCAACGTCCTGACTTTC.

The chain combines TRBV19 with TRBJ2-7; D may be TRBD1 (6 bases). CDR3 length: 16 amino acids. CDR1 and CDR2 (germline): LNHDA, SQIVND (reference sequence). The ends were cut back, 7 bases at V and 5 bases at J, with 24 bases in the middle. The CDR3 sequence: CASTAGADEYGDEQYF. The CDR3 DNA reads as TGTGCCAGTACCGCAGGGGCTGACGAATATGGTGACGAGCAGTACTTC. Looking up the rest from reference TRBV19 and TRBJ2-7 gives the full variable domain: DGGITQSPKYLFRKEGQNVTLSCEQNLNHDAMYWYRQDPGQGLRLIYYSQIVNDFQKGDIAEGYSVSREKKESFPLTVTSAQKNPTAFYLCASTAGADEYGDEQYFGPGTRLTVT.

The chain recombines TRBV7-2 with TRBJ2-3, with 7 nucleotides matching TRBD1. The CDR3 runs 18 residues. The V and J ends lost 4 bases and 0 bases, in that order; junction bases with no gene match: 13. In germline, CDR1 is SGHTA, CDR2 FQGNSA. In DNA form, the CDR3 reads TGTGCCAGCAGCTGGAAGTTTACGACAGGGTCTAGCACAGATACGCAGTATTTT. Translated: CASSWKFTTGSSTDTQYF.

The chain is built from TRBV6-5 and TRBJ2-2; no firm D call. Germline V CDR1 and CDR2: MNHEY, SVGAGI. The CDR3 totals 15 residues. V was cut by 7 bases and J by 2 bases, with 14 bases left in between. The CDR3 nucleotides are TGTGCCAGCAATGTGGCCGACGGAAACACCGGGGAGCTGTTTTTT. Amino acids: CASNVADGNTGELFF.

The V call is TRBV12-3 or TRBV12-4, the J call TRBJ2-1; tentatively, D is TRBD1 (6 bases). This CDR3 comprises 14 residues. V gave up 5 bases and J gave up 8 bases, with 16 bases separating them. The CDR3 protein is CASSGQQGAHEQFF. CDR3 nucleotide sequence: TGTGCCAGCAGTGGACAACAGGGAGCCCATGAGCAGTTCTTC.

V gene TRBV5-1 combines with J gene TRBJ2-1, with 8 nucleotides matching TRBD2. Losses at the gene ends were 5 bases for V and 7 bases for J; bases not matched to a gene: 8. This CDR3 contains 14 residues. The V gene's germline CDR1 is SGHRS and CDR2 YFSETQ. CDR3 DNA: TGCGCCAGCAGGAACAGCGGGAGAGTGAATGAGCAGTTCTTC. This codes for CASRNSGRVNEQFF.

The chain uses TRBV12-3 or TRBV12-4 and TRBJ1-1, with D possibly being TRBD1 (6 bases). V was cut by 6 bases and J by 8 bases, with 19 bases left in between. The CDR3 runs 14 residues. In DNA, the CDR3 is TGTGCCAGCAGACTACAGACAGGATTTACAGAAGCTTTCTTT. Its translation: CASRLQTGFTEAFF.

This clonotype was counted between two and nine times. The chain employs TRBV5-8 and TRBJ2-7, with TRBD1 matching 9 bases. Germline trimming cut 4 bases from V and 3 bases from J; bases unmatched to any gene: 8. The CDR3 is 15 amino acids. From germline, CDR1 is SGHTS and CDR2 YDEGEE. The CDR3 is CASSVTGGNIYEQYF. In DNA form, the CDR3 reads TGTGCCAGCAGCGTTACAGGGGGCAACATCTACGAGCAGTACTTC.

The chain joins TRBV5-1 to TRBJ2-1; 13 nucleotides align to TRBD2. This CDR3 is built from 15 residues. V lost 4 bases and J lost 8; bases outside the gene matches: 6. CDR1 is SGHRS, CDR2 YFSETQ, per germline. CDR3 loop: CASSRTSGSTDEQFF. For the CDR3, the DNA is TGCGCCAGCAGCCGGACTAGCGGGAGTACCGATGAGCAGTTCTTC. Filled out from reference TRBV5-1 and TRBJ2-1, the complete variable domain reads KAGVTQTPRYLIKTRGQQVTLSCSPISGHRSVSWYQQTPGQGLQFLFEYFSETQRNKGNFPGRFSGRQFSNSRSEMNVSTLELGDSALYLCASSRTSGSTDEQFFGPGTRLTVL.